These 14 T cell receptor beta chains originate from one sample sequenced in a study of HIV-infected children after antiretroviral therapy interruption. Treatment reported: PENTA 11 planned treatment interruption arm or continuous ART arm. The TCR library was built from RNA with a 3' RACE protocol and unique molecular identifiers. TCRdb fed the 3' RACE reads into MiXCR, producing one record per CDR3 protein. The sample contains more than 75,000 distinct CDR3 sequences, about 7.2% of which appear only once. Sequenced material: CD45RA+ CD4+ T cells from PBMCs, pooled from several time points, taken from a donor given antiretroviral therapy, either interrupted or continuous. The subset here: naive CD4+ CD45RA+ CD45RO- T cells. The receptors shown here come from a pool of human donors with HIV.

This clonotype was detected many times. J is TRBJ2-5 and V is TRBV19, with 9 bases identical to TRBD1. From germline, CDR1 is LNHDA and CDR2 SQIVND (reference sequence). The CDR3 runs to 15 residues. Trimming cost V 5 bases and J 4 bases; bases outside gene matches: 8. The CDR3 spells CASSSGQGRRETQYF. The CDR3 DNA follows: TGTGCCAGTAGTTCCGGACAGGGGAGAAGAGAGACCCAGTACTTC.

There are many counts of this clonotype. The chain has TRBV3-1 and TRBJ1-4; 7 bases fit TRBD1. Germline assignment: CDR1 LGHDT and CDR2 YNNKEL (reference sequence). The ends lost 4 bases at V and 0 bases at J; junction bases unmatched: 5. This CDR3 spans 16 amino acids. This CDR3 reads CASSLITGATNEKLFF. CDR3 bases: TGTGCCAGCAGCCTGATAACAGGGGCAACTAATGAAAAACTGTTTTTT.

For this clonotype: One junction end does not reproduce the germline sequence, and a read error may be involved. The CDR3 reads CANSLTPTGGGEQYF. CDR3 DNA sequence: TGTGCCAACAGTTTAACCCCGACAGGGGGCGGCGAGCAGTACTTC. The rearrangement joins TRBV12-3 or TRBV12-4 to TRBJ2-7; 10 bases match TRBD1. The CDR3 runs to 15 residues.

In this sample, this clonotype turned up many times. The chain has TRBV7-9 and TRBJ2-5; 9 bases are a match to TRBD2. This CDR3 spans 16 amino acids. Germline V gives CDR1 SEHNR, CDR2 FQNEAQ (reference sequence). With V trimmed by 4 bases and J by 5 bases, 11 bases remained unmatched. The DNA for the CDR3 is TGTGCCAGCAGCTCATCAAGCGGGGGGCCGCGGGAGACCCAGTACTTC. This codes for CASSSSSGGPRETQYF.

This clonotype occurred many times. The V call is TRBV20-1, the J call TRBJ1-6; D may be TRBD1 (5 bases). The CDR3 totals 12 residues. The germline V gene encodes CDR1 DFQATT and CDR2 SNEGSKA (reference sequence). Trimming pared 1 base from V and 8 bases from J, leaving 6 bases between. The CDR3: CSARGGDSPLHF. CDR3 bases: TGCAGTGCTAGAGGGGGGGATTCACCCCTCCACTTT.

This clonotype has a count of ten or more. The CDR3: CASSSRSPFRGANTEAFF. The DNA for the CDR3 is TGTGCCAGCAGCTCCAGGAGCCCATTTCGGGGGGCCAACACTGAAGCTTTCTTT. The chain links TRBV11-2 to TRBJ1-1; D possibly corresponds to TRBD1 (6 bases). CDR1 SGHAT and CDR2 FQNNGV come from the germline V gene. This CDR3 spans 18 amino acids. Trimming took 4 bases from V and 2 from J, leaving 23 bases between them. The full variable domain, its missing parts supplied by reference TRBV11-2 and TRBJ1-1, is EAGVAQSPRYKIIEKRQSVAFWCNPISGHATLYWYQQILGQGPKLLIQFQNNGVVDDSQLPKDRFSAERLKGVDSTLKIQPAKLEDSAVYLCASSSRSPFRGANTEAFFGQGTRLTVV.

At least ten counts were recorded for this clonotype. V usage is TRBV11-2 and J usage is TRBJ1-1; 7 nucleotides line up with TRBD1. Germline CDR1 is SGHAT and CDR2 is FQNNGV. The CDR3 is 13 amino acids. Losses at the gene ends were 4 bases for V and 5 bases for J; bases not matched to a gene: 4. CDR3 sequence: CASSSQGVTEAFF. The CDR3 DNA reads TGTGCCAGCAGCTCCCAGGGGGTAACTGAAGCTTTCTTT.

This clonotype was observed many times. The chain couples TRBV10-1 to TRBJ1-1; TRBD1 might be the D (6 bases). Trimming removed 2 bases from V and 8 bases from J, with 15 bases in between. Germline loops: CDR1 WNHNN, CDR2 SYGVQD (reference sequence). The CDR3 loop spans 14 amino acids. CDR3 sequence reads: CASSEGGQGNEAFF. In nucleotides, the CDR3 is TGCGCCAGCAGTGAGGGGGGTCAGGGGAACGAAGCTTTCTTT.

This clonotype has a count of ten or more. This chain connects TRBV10-3 to TRBJ2-7; TRBD1 matches 9 bases. The junction had 4 bases not matched to a gene; V was cut back by 4 bases and J by 3 bases. CDR1 and CDR2 from the germline V gene are ENHRY and SYGVKD. This CDR3 is built from 14 residues. The CDR3 sequence: CAISGTGEIYEQYF. For the CDR3, the DNA is TGTGCCATCAGTGGGACAGGGGAAATCTACGAGCAGTACTTC.

V and J are TRBV11-2 and TRBJ1-6; D uncertain. This CDR3 comprises 15 residues. CDR1 is SGHAT, CDR2 FQNNGV, per germline. V lost 5 bases and J lost 5, with 13 bases in between. The CDR3 DNA sequence: TGTGCCAGCAGCAGGCAGGACGGGAATAATTCACCCCTCCACTTT. Residues: CASSRQDGNNSPLHF.

This clonotype was counted at least ten times. The genes are TRBV29-1 and TRBJ1-1, with no clear D. Looked up from germline, CDR1 is SQVTM and CDR2 is ANQGSEA. V was cut by 8 bases and J by 1 base, with 14 bases left in between. CDR3 length: 13 amino acids. CDR3 sequence (DNA): TGCAGCTCCACGCGAGCAGGGAACACTGAAGCTTTCTTT. Protein sequence: CSSTRAGNTEAFF.

The table lists this clonotype with many counts. The rearrangement links TRBV7-8 to TRBJ1-2, with D hard to call. There are 12 residues in the CDR3. Germline-derived CDR1 and CDR2 are SGHVS and FQNEAQ. Trimming stripped 2 bases from V and 2 bases from J, with 3 bases between. The CDR3 region has the DNA TGTGCCAGCAGCTTAAACAACTATGGCTACACCTTC. It specifies CASSLNNYGYTF.

The chain employs TRBV2 and TRBJ1-2; 11 nucleotides match TRBD1. Unmatched junction bases numbered 5, after V lost 6 bases and J lost 8 bases. The CDR3 spans 13 residues. CDR1 and CDR2 (germline): SNHLY, FYNNEI. The DNA for the CDR3 is TGTGCCAGCAGGGACAGGGGGCGCGACGGCTACACCTTC. Protein sequence: CASRDRGRDGYTF.

There are many counts of this clonotype. The chain carries TRBV29-1 and TRBJ2-1, with TRBD2 identical over 10 bases. The germline gives CDR1 SQVTM, CDR2 ANQGSEA. V lost 3 bases to trimming and J lost 10 bases; unmatched junction nucleotides: 9. This CDR3 contains 14 residues. The CDR3 reads CSVDERGGIGEQFF. The CDR3 region has the DNA TGCAGCGTTGATGAGCGGGGGGGCATCGGGGAGCAGTTCTTC.